This TCR beta chain was obtained from a study of blood T cell repertoires in COVID-19. The overall study: COVID-19 samples collected from the United States, Italy and Spain covered acute and convalescent phases. Sources were T cells, B-cell-depleted T cells, or PBMCs; the material itself was cDNA or gDNA.

This clone was detected once. The authors' processing: Reference gene primer amplification gave nucleated cell count estimates. The protocol was immunoSEQ multiplex PCR, while the TCRdb copy is restricted to in-frame clones and leaves out a portion. V, J and clone size reflect that table, while D and trimming were determined from the DNA. The sample consists of about 42,000 clones, 65% to 80% of them appearing once. V lost 5 bases and J lost 0, with 14 bases in between. Germline-derived CDR1 and CDR2 are SGHAT and FQNNGV. The CDR3 loop spans 16 amino acids. The sample consisted of peripheral blood. This sequence originates from an elderly man with acute or convalescent COVID-19. The V call is TRBV11-2, the J call TRBJ1-3; D is unresolved. CDR3 region: CASSPKRLISGNTIYF. CDR3 coding DNA: TGTGCCAGCAGCCCCAAAAGACTGATCTCTGGAAACACCATATATTTT.